The next 15 T cell receptor beta chains were all read from a single sample in a study of T cells in Graves' hyperthyroidism and ophthalmopathy. RNA transcripts gave rise to amplified TCR beta CDR3 regions. Initially, a first-round RT-PCR of the TCR CDR3 employed the HTBI primer set. TCRdb reprocessed the multiplex PCR reads with MiXCR, giving one entry per CDR3 protein. This table holds 550,000 to 700,000 distinct CDR3 sequences, 14% to 15% found once. Specimen: blood. Receptors were obtained from a woman in her forties with Graves' ophthalmopathy.

This clonotype occurred many times. J is TRBJ1-1 and V is TRBV6-5; TRBD1 matches 8 bases. The J segment lost 5 bases and the V segment lost 2 bases, leaving 10 bases of the junction unmatched. Germline V lookup: CDR1 MNHEY, CDR2 SVGAGI. The CDR3 spans 16 residues. The CDR3 loop is CASSYPNQGARTEAFF. The CDR3 coding sequence is TGTGCCAGCAGTTACCCTAATCAGGGGGCGCGGACTGAAGCTTTCTTT.

The sample holds one count of this clonotype. The rearrangement links TRBV6-1 to TRBJ2-6; 8 nucleotides align to TRBD1. The CDR3 is 17 residues long. Germline assignment: CDR1 MNHNS and CDR2 SASEGT. The ends lost 4 bases at V and 4 bases at J; junction bases unmatched: 9. CDR3 sequence: CASSARQGKTGANVLTF. CDR3 bases: TGTGCCAGCAGTGCACGACAGGGGAAAACAGGGGCCAACGTCCTGACTTTC.

The J gene is TRBJ1-1, the V gene TRBV27, with unresolved D. The V end was cut by 3 bases, the J end by 2 bases, with 16 bases between. The CDR3 length is 16 residues. Germline values: CDR1 MNHEY, CDR2 SMNVEV (reference sequence). CDR3 nucleotides: TGTGCCAGCAGTTTGGACCTGCCCCGCCTAAACACTGAAGCTTTCTTT. This encodes CASSLDLPRLNTEAFF.

This clonotype was recorded at least ten times. This chain connects TRBV30 to TRBJ1-1; 7 nucleotides line up with TRBD1. V lost 3 bases and J lost 8; bases outside the gene matches: 6. This CDR3 has 12 residues. CDR1 GTSNPN and CDR2 SVGIG come from the germline V gene (reference sequence). The CDR3 spells CAWSPTGREAFF. The CDR3 DNA sequence: TGTGCCTGGAGCCCGACAGGGCGAGAAGCTTTCTTT.

This clonotype was recorded many times. The chain carries TRBV9 and TRBJ1-5; D unclear. Germline V gene sequence: CDR1 SGDLS, CDR2 YYNGEE. The CDR3 is 13 residues long. V was pared by 0 bases and J by 7 bases, with 8 bases between. The CDR3 sequence: CASSVASDQPQHF. The CDR3 region has the DNA TGTGCCAGCAGCGTAGCTTCCGACCAGCCCCAGCATTTT.

This clonotype was observed a few times. This chain links TRBV28 with TRBJ2-7; the match to TRBD2 covers 9 bases. V gave up 1 base and J gave up 2 bases; unmatched junction bases: 21. This CDR3 has 21 residues. Germline CDR1 is MDHEN and CDR2 is SYDVKM. The CDR3 bases are TGTGCCAGCAGTTTATCCAGGGTATTCCCTGGGGTAGCGGGAGTCCCCTACGAGCAGTACTTC. Protein product: CASSLSRVFPGVAGVPYEQYF.

At least ten counts were recorded for this clonotype. The chain couples TRBV19 to TRBJ1-1; D is undetermined. Per the germline V gene, CDR1 is LNHDA and CDR2 is SQIVND (reference sequence). The CDR3 totals 13 residues. The ends were cut back, 6 bases at V and 1 base at J, with 9 bases in the middle. The CDR3 spells CASRDTPNTEAFF. The CDR3 coding sequence is TGTGCCAGTAGGGATACCCCGAACACTGAAGCTTTCTTT.

This clonotype was detected ten times or more. The chain couples TRBV25-1 to TRBJ2-7, with D possibly called TRBD1 or TRBD2 (6 bases each). V was pared by 0 bases and J by 4 bases, with 13 bases between. The CDR3 length is 15 residues. Germline assignment: CDR1 MGHDK and CDR2 SYGVNS. This CDR3 is CASSEYTGALYEQYF. DNA of the CDR3: TGTGCCAGCAGTGAATATACGGGGGCCTTGTACGAGCAGTACTTC.

The chain joins TRBV28 to TRBJ2-5, with D perhaps matching TRBD1 (5 bases). CDR3 length: 16 amino acids. The germline V gene encodes CDR1 MDHEN and CDR2 SYDVKM. V lost 5 bases to trimming and J lost 1 base, with 17 bases between them. CDR3 in amino acids: CASSPRGRAVQETQYF. CDR3 sequence (DNA): TGTGCCAGCAGTCCGCGCGGCAGGGCTGTCCAAGAGACCCAGTACTTC.

A few counts support this clonotype. The J gene is TRBJ2-2, the V gene TRBV14; D is possibly TRBD2 (6 bases). The CDR3 is 15 residues long. Trimming cost V 5 bases and J 0 bases, with 10 bases left between them. Germline V gene data show CDR1 as SGHDN and CDR2 as FVKESK. CDR3 sequence reads: CASSRSSANTGELFF. As DNA, the CDR3 is TGTGCCAGCAGCAGGTCTAGCGCGAACACCGGGGAGCTGTTTTTT.

This clonotype was recorded at least ten times. V is TRBV28 and J is TRBJ1-2, with D unclear. Between the trimmed V and J ends, which lost 4 bases and 4 bases, there was a span of 7 bases. The length of the CDR3 is 12 residues. Germline V gives CDR1 MDHEN, CDR2 SYDVKM. Here the CDR3 reads CASSSSRYGYTF. In DNA, the CDR3 is TGTGCCAGCAGTTCCTCCCGCTATGGCTACACCTTC.

This chain connects TRBV28 to TRBJ1-5; 7 bases are a match to TRBD1. The CDR3 sequence is 12 residues long. CDR1 and CDR2 from the germline V gene are MDHEN and SYDVKM. V shed 8 bases, J shed 6 bases, and the junction held 4 bases outside the gene matches. Here the CDR3 reads CASWDRIQPQHF. CDR3 DNA: TGTGCCAGCTGGGACAGAATTCAGCCCCAGCATTTT.

This clonotype appeared a few times. The chain links TRBV12-3 or TRBV12-4 to TRBJ1-1; D unclear. The germline V and J ends were trimmed by 6 bases and 1 base, with 18 bases remaining between them. The CDR3 has 16 amino acids. DNA of the CDR3: TGTGCCAGCAGCCCCGAAAGGGATGGTAGGAACACTGAAGCTTTCTTT. Translated, it gives CASSPERDGRNTEAFF.

The V and J genes are TRBV7-8 and TRBJ1-2; 9 bases agree with TRBD1. Trimming removed 5 bases from V and 0 bases from J; junction bases left unmatched: 7. The length of the CDR3 is 16 residues. Germline V lookup: CDR1 SGHVS, CDR2 FQNEAQ. CDR3 DNA sequence: TGTGCCAGCAGCGCACGGGACAGGGAATCTAACTATGGCTACACCTTC. This gives the protein CASSARDRESNYGYTF.

The rearrangement links TRBV28 to TRBJ2-3; 9 nucleotides line up with TRBD2. V shed 1 base and J 1 base; nucleotides not matched to a gene: 3. The germline CDR1 and CDR2 sequences are MDHEN and SYDVKM. CDR3 length: 16 amino acids. The CDR3 sequence: CASSLYVAGGTDTQYF. The CDR3 region has the DNA TGTGCCAGCAGTTTATATGTAGCGGGGGGCACAGATACGCAGTATTTT.